This T cell receptor (beta chain) was sequenced for a study of identical twins. Overall study results and limits: Zero-insertion analyses were open to partial confounding by invariant MAIT and iNKT cells. Out-of-frame alpha sequences common to twins were enriched for low generation probability. Abundant beta clonotypes from cord blood bore fewer insertions; memory repertoires lacked this pattern.

Template switching supplied a universal primer site; unique molecular identifiers were carried on the cDNA. TCRdb analysed the 5' RACE reads with MiXCR anew, one entry per CDR3 protein. The sample lists some 1,700,000 distinct CDR3 sequences, 32% occurring once. This clonotype was counted between two and nine times. Its antigen is as yet unknown. The CDR3 is made up of 16 amino acids. CDR1 and CDR2 from the germline V gene are MRHNA and SNTAGT. J gave up 4 bases and V 6 bases, and 9 bases lay outside the gene matches. The TCR originated in a newborn girl in good health. The chain links TRBV6-4 to TRBJ2-1; 10 positions agree with TRBD2. Sequenced sample: cord blood. CDR3 in amino acids: CASSAIGLAVYNEQFF. In nucleotides, the CDR3 is TGTGCCAGCAGCGCGATAGGACTAGCGGTGTACAATGAGCAGTTCTTC.